What follows are 22 T cell receptor beta chains derived from one specimen sequenced in a study of response to subunit inactivated influenza vaccine. TCRdb used MiXCR to reprocess the RT-PCR reads, holding one entry per CDR3 protein. The repertoire holds about 780,000 distinct CDR3 sequences, with around 18% as singletons. Here the sequenced sample was PBMCs from blood, taken 4 to 6 days after vaccination. The receptors were sampled from a man aged 45 to 65 who received an inactivated influenza vaccine.

This clonotype has only a few counts. V usage is TRBV12-3 or TRBV12-4 and J usage is TRBJ1-1; no definite D call. This CDR3 region has 12 residues. V lost 6 bases and J lost 10, with 15 bases in between. CDR3 in amino acids: CASRRPGSPAFF. For the CDR3, the DNA is TGTGCCAGCAGACGCCCGGGGTCCCCAGCTTTCTTT.

The V and J genes are TRBV27 and TRBJ2-6; weak D call: TRBD2 (5 bases). The CDR3 spans 14 residues. V dropped 6 bases and J dropped 2 bases, with 8 bases sitting between them. From germline, CDR1 is MNHEY and CDR2 SMNVEV (reference sequence). The DNA for the CDR3 is TGTGCCAGCAGCCGGGGTACTGGGGCCAACGTCCTGACTTTC. Translating gives CASSRGTGANVLTF.

This rearrangement joins TRBV4-1 to TRBJ2-7, with a possible D match to TRBD2 (5 bases). The CDR3 extends over 14 amino acids. The germline V and J ends were trimmed by 1 base and 6 bases, with 13 bases remaining between them. The V gene's germline CDR1 is MGHRA and CDR2 YSYEKL. CDR3 region: CASSQGGLKGEQYF. The CDR3 DNA sequence: TGCGCCAGCAGCCAAGGCGGGTTGAAGGGCGAGCAGTACTTC.

V usage is TRBV5-1 and J usage is TRBJ2-1; 11 bases fit TRBD2. J gave up 2 bases and V 0 bases, and 4 bases lay outside the gene matches. The length of the CDR3 is 17 residues. Germline V gene lookup returns CDR1 SGHRS and CDR2 YFSETQ. The CDR3 DNA is TGCGCCAGCAGCTTGGCACTAGCGGGAGTCACCTACAATGAGCAGTTCTTC. Its protein is CASSLALAGVTYNEQFF.

This clonotype has only a few counts. The gene calls are TRBV29-1 and TRBJ2-3; the match to TRBD2 covers 11 bases. This CDR3 region has 16 residues. Losses at the gene ends were 6 bases for V and 3 bases for J; bases not matched to a gene: 11. The germline V gene encodes CDR1 SQVTM and CDR2 ANQGSEA. CDR3 in DNA: TGCAGCGTAAAGGGGGTAGCTAGCGGGAGGACAGATACGCAGTATTTT. Encoded protein: CSVKGVASGRTDTQYF.

This clonotype was seen a handful of times. The rearrangement links TRBV11-2 to TRBJ2-1; 9 nucleotides agree with TRBD2. The CDR3 extends over 17 amino acids. V lost 1 base, J lost 6 bases, and 10 bases stayed unmatched. The germline CDR1 and CDR2 sequences are SGHAT and FQNNGV. CDR3 protein: CASSLVFGGAGGNEQFF. The CDR3 nucleotides read TGTGCCAGCAGCTTAGTGTTCGGAGGAGCGGGGGGCAATGAGCAGTTCTTC.

This chain connects TRBV6-2 or TRBV6-3 to TRBJ2-2; D might be TRBD1 (7 bases). In germline, CDR1 is MNHEY, CDR2 SVGEGT. This CDR3 spans 16 amino acids. V dropped 7 bases and J dropped 5 bases, with 20 bases sitting between them. The DNA for the CDR3 is TGTGCCAGCACCCATTACAGGGGAGGTTCTACCGGGGAGCTGTTTTTT. Its protein is CASTHYRGGSTGELFF.

A few counts support this clonotype. The chain uses TRBV28 and TRBJ1-4, with 9 positions matching TRBD1. Losses at the gene ends were 6 bases for V and 7 bases for J; bases not matched to a gene: 9. This CDR3 has 15 amino acids. The germline CDR1 and CDR2 sequences are MDHEN and SYDVKM. CDR3 protein: CASRIGQGRGEKLFF. CDR3 nucleotide sequence: TGTGCCAGCAGAATCGGACAGGGGAGGGGTGAAAAACTGTTTTTT.

V gene TRBV5-1 combines with J gene TRBJ2-1, with 7 bases identical to TRBD2. The CDR3 has 16 amino acids. The J segment lost 2 bases and the V segment lost 0 bases, leaving 5 bases of the junction unmatched. Germline CDR1 and CDR2: SGHRS and YFSETQ. In DNA, the CDR3 is TGCGCCAGCAGCTTGGTTCAGCGGGACCCCTACAATGAGCAGTTCTTC. It is translated as CASSLVQRDPYNEQFF.

This chain uses TRBV7-8 with TRBJ2-1; tentative D call: TRBD2 (5 bases). The CDR3 runs to 16 residues. Trimming removed 3 bases at V and 0 bases at J, with 12 bases between. Germline CDR1 is SGHVS and CDR2 is FQNEAQ. CDR3 region: CASSFGRVSSYNEQFF. The CDR3, as DNA: TGTGCCAGCAGCTTTGGGCGGGTGAGCTCCTACAATGAGCAGTTCTTC. The whole variable domain, filled in from reference TRBV7-8 and TRBJ2-1, reads GAGVSQSPRYKVAKRGQDVALRCDPISGHVSLFWYQQALGQGPEFLTYFQNEAQLDKSGLPSDRFFAERPEGSVSTLKIQRTQQEDSAVYLCASSFGRVSSYNEQFFGPGTRLTVL.

The sample holds a few counts of this clonotype. This chain connects TRBV24-1 to TRBJ2-3; D unclear. The CDR3 runs 15 residues. V lost 6 bases and J lost 4, with 16 bases in between. Per the germline V gene, CDR1 is KGHDR and CDR2 is SFDVKD. CDR3 nucleotide sequence: TGTGCCACCAGTATGGGCGGTTCAGCTGCAGATACGCAGTATTTT. Amino acid sequence: CATSMGGSAADTQYF.

The chain links TRBV20-1 to TRBJ2-1; 7 bases fit TRBD2. The CDR3 consists of 16 residues. Germline V lookup: CDR1 DFQATT, CDR2 SNEGSKA (reference sequence). V trimming: 0 bases; J trimming: 4 bases; junction bases outside the gene matches: 9. The CDR3 is CSARDTTSLQYNEQFF. CDR3 coding DNA: TGCAGTGCTAGAGATACGACTAGCCTGCAATACAATGAGCAGTTCTTC.

This clonotype was observed at least ten times. V gene TRBV5-6 combines with J gene TRBJ2-7, with D unclear. Germline assignment: CDR1 SGHDT and CDR2 YYEEEE. V shed 4 bases and J shed 3 bases, with 11 bases lying between them. The CDR3 totals 13 residues. Written as DNA, the CDR3 is TGTGCCAGCAGCCCTTCGTCCGGCTACGAGCAGTACTTC. This encodes CASSPSSGYEQYF.

The gene calls are TRBV28 and TRBJ2-2; 11 bases map to TRBD2. Trimming cost V 6 bases and J 6 bases; bases outside gene matches: 6. CDR1 and CDR2 from the germline V gene are MDHEN and SYDVKM. The CDR3 runs to 15 residues. The CDR3 nucleotides read TGTGCCAGCAGCCATAGCGGGGGGGCTGCCGGGGAGCTGTTTTTT. Encoded protein: CASSHSGGAAGELFF.

The chain joins TRBV5-1 to TRBJ2-3; a possible D gene is TRBD2 (6 bases). The V end lost 1 base, the J end lost 0 bases, and 18 bases lay between the germline ends. The CDR3 consists of 18 residues. Germline values: CDR1 SGHRS, CDR2 YFSETQ. Here the CDR3 reads CASSLSLRGTLSTDTQYF. CDR3 DNA sequence: TGCGCCAGCAGCTTGTCGCTCCGCGGGACCCTCAGCACAGATACGCAGTATTTT.

The gene calls are TRBV7-3 and TRBJ2-1, with 8 bases lining up with TRBD2. CDR1 is SGHTA, CDR2 FQGTGA, per germline. The CDR3 contains 14 residues. Unmatched junction bases numbered 7, after V lost 3 bases and J lost 9 bases. CDR3 protein: CASSFGAGDSEQFF. CDR3 bases: TGTGCCAGCAGCTTCGGAGCGGGAGACAGTGAGCAGTTCTTC.

The chain links TRBV5-1 to TRBJ1-3; D possibly corresponds to TRBD1 (6 bases). CDR3 length: 17 amino acids. Germline loops: CDR1 SGHRS, CDR2 YFSETQ. The V end was cut by 1 base, the J end by 0 bases, with 14 bases between. This chain's CDR3 is CASSLTGTTYSGNTIYF. The CDR3 coding sequence is TGCGCCAGCAGCTTGACCGGGACAACTTACTCTGGAAACACCATATATTTT. The entire variable domain, with the rest obtained from reference TRBV5-1 and TRBJ1-3, is as follows: KAGVTQTPRYLIKTRGQQVTLSCSPISGHRSVSWYQQTPGQGLQFLFEYFSETQRNKGNFPGRFSGRQFSNSRSEMNVSTLELGDSALYLCASSLTGTTYSGNTIYFGEGSWLTVV.

The chain combines TRBV20-1 with TRBJ2-1; 7 bases align to TRBD2. J was trimmed by 4 bases and V by 4 bases; bases with no gene match: 7. The CDR3 covers 14 residues. Germline V lookup: CDR1 DFQATT, CDR2 SNEGSKA (reference sequence). The CDR3 DNA sequence: TGCAGTGCTATCCTAGCGGTACAGTACAATGAGCAGTTCTTC. This sequence encodes CSAILAVQYNEQFF.

The rearrangement joins TRBV5-1 to TRBJ2-1; 7 bases are shared with TRBD1. The CDR3 runs to 15 residues. Germline V lookup: CDR1 SGHRS, CDR2 YFSETQ. J lost 7 bases, V lost 4 bases, and 11 bases had no gene match. CDR3 loop: CASSLGQALGNEQFF. In nucleotides, the CDR3 is TGCGCCAGCAGCCTCGGACAGGCCCTCGGGAATGAGCAGTTCTTC.

The J gene is TRBJ2-1, the V gene TRBV20-1; 9 positions match TRBD2. Germline CDR1 is DFQATT and CDR2 is SNEGSKA (reference sequence). V shed 6 bases, J shed 10 bases, and the junction held 13 bases outside the gene matches. The CDR3 is 14 amino acids. The DNA for the CDR3 is TGCAGTGCCAGCGAGGGACTAGCCCCCCCGGAGCAGTTCTTC. It codes for CSASEGLAPPEQFF.

This clonotype was observed a few times. CDR3 residues: CSASTGPKNEQFF. In DNA form, the CDR3 reads TGCAGTGCTAGCACCGGTCCTAAAAATGAGCAGTTCTTC. This rearrangement joins TRBV20-1 to TRBJ2-1; D ambiguous. This CDR3 region has 13 residues. Germline CDR1 reads DFQATT; CDR2 reads SNEGSKA (reference sequence). Trimming took 3 bases from V and 7 from J, leaving 13 bases between them.

This clonotype was seen ten or more times. This rearrangement joins TRBV27 to TRBJ2-2, with no clear D. V dropped 3 bases and J dropped 1 base, with 3 bases sitting between them. From germline, CDR1 is MNHEY and CDR2 SMNVEV (reference sequence). The CDR3 has 13 amino acids. CDR3 loop: CASSFGNTGELFF. In DNA form, the CDR3 reads TGTGCCAGCAGTTTCGGGAACACCGGGGAGCTGTTTTTT.